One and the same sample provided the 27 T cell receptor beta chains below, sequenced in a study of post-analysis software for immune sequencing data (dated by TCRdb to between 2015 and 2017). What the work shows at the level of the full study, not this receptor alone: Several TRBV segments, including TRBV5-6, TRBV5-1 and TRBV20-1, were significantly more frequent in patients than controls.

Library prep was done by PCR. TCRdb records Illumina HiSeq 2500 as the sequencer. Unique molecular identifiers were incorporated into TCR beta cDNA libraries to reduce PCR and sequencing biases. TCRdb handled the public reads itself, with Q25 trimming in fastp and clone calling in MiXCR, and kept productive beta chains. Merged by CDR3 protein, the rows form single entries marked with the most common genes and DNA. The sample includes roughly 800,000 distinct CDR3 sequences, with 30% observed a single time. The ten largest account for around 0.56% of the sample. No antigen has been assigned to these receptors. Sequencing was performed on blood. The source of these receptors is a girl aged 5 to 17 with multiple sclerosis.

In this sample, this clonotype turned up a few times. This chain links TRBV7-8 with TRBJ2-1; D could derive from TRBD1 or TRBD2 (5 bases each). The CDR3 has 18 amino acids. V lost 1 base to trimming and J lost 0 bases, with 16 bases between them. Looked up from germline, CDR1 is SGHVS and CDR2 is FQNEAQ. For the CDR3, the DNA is TGTGCCAGCAGCTTAGGGCCGGGTGAGGGGAGCTCCTACAATGAGCAGTTCTTC. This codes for CASSLGPGEGSSYNEQFF. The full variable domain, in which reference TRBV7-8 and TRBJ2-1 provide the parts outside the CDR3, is GAGVSQSPRYKVAKRGQDVALRCDPISGHVSLFWYQQALGQGPEFLTYFQNEAQLDKSGLPSDRFFAERPEGSVSTLKIQRTQQEDSAVYLCASSLGPGEGSSYNEQFFGPGTRLTVL.

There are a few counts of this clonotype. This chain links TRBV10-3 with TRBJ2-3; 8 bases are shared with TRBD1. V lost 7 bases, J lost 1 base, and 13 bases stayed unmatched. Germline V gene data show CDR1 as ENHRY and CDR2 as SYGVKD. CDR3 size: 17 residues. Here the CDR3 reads CAIKNAQGARGTDTQYF. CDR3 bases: TGTGCCATCAAGAACGCCCAGGGGGCCCGCGGCACAGATACGCAGTATTTT.

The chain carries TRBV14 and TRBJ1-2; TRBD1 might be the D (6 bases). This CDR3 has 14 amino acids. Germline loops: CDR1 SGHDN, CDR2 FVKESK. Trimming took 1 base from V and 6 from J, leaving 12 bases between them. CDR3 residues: CASSQGAGVNGYTF. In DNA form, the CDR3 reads TGTGCCAGCAGCCAAGGGGCAGGGGTAAATGGCTACACCTTC.

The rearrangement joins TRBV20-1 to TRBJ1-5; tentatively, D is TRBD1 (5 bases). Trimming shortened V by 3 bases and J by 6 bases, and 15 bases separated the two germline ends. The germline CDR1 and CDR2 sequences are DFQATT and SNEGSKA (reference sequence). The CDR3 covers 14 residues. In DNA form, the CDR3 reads TGCAGTGCTAGTGGCGGGTCTGGGACTCAGCCCCAGCATTTT. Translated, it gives CSASGGSGTQPQHF.

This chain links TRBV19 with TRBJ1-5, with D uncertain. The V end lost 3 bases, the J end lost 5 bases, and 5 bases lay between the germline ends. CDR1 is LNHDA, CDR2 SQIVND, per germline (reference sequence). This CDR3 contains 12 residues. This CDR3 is CASSMGYQPQHF. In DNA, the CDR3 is TGTGCCAGTAGTATGGGATATCAGCCCCAGCATTTT.

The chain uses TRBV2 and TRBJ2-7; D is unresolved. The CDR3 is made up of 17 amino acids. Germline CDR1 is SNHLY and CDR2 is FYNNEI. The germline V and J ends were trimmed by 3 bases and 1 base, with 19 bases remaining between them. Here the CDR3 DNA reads TGTGCCAGCAGTGATCGGATTAAGCGAACCGTTTCCTACGAGCAGTACTTC. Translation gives CASSDRIKRTVSYEQYF.

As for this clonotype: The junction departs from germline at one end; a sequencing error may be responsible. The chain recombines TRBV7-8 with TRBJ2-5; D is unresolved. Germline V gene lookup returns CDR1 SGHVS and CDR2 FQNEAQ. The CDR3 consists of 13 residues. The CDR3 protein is CASSFYLQGTQYF. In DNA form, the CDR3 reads TGTGCCAGCAGCTTTTATCTCCAAGGGACCCAGTACTTC.

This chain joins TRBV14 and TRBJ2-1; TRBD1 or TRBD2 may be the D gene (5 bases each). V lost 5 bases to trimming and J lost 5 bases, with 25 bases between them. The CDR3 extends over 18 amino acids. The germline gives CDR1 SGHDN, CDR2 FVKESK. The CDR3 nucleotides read TGTGCCAGCAGCGAGTTACGGGACGTGGGGTTTCGAAACAATGAGCAGTTCTTC. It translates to CASSELRDVGFRNNEQFF.

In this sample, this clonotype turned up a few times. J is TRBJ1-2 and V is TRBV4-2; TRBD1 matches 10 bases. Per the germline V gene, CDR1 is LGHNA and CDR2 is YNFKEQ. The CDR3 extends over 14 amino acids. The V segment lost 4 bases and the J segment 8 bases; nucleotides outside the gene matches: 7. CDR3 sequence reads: CASSLGQGVDGYTF. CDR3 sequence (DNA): TGTGCCAGCAGCCTTGGACAGGGGGTCGACGGCTACACCTTC.

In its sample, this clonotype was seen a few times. CDR3 in amino acids: CATSDLDRNYGYTF. CDR3 DNA sequence: TGTGCCACCAGTGATTTAGACAGGAACTATGGCTACACCTTC. The genes are TRBV24-1 and TRBJ1-2, with a possible D match to TRBD1 (6 bases). V gave up 1 base and J gave up 2 bases, with 7 bases separating them. Germline CDR1 reads KGHDR; CDR2 reads SFDVKD. CDR3 length: 14 amino acids.

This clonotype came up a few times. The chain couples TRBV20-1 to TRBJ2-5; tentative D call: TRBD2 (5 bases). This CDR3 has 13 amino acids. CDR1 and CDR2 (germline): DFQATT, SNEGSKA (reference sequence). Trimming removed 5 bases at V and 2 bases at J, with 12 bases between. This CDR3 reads CSAQTEGQETQYF. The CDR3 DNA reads TGCAGTGCTCAAACAGAGGGACAAGAGACCCAGTACTTC.

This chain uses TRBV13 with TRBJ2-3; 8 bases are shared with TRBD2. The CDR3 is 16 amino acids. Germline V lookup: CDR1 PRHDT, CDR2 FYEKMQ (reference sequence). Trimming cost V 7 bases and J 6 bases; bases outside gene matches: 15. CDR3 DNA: TGTGCCAGCAACCTTAGGGTAGCGGGGCCGATCGATACGCAGTATTTT. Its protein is CASNLRVAGPIDTQYF.

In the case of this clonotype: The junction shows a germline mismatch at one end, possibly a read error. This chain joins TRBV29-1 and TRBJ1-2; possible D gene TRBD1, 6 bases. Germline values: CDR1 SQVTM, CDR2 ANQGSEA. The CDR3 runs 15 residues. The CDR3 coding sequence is TGCAGCCCTAAGGGGGATGGCGCGTATTACTATGGCCACACCTTC. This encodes CSPKGDGAYYYGHTF.

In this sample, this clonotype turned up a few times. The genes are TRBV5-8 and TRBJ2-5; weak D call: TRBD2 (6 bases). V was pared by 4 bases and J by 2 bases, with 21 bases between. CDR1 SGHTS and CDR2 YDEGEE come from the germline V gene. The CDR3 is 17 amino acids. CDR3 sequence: CASSLRTGEWVQETQYF. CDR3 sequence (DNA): TGTGCCAGCAGCCTGAGAACGGGAGAATGGGTACAAGAGACCCAGTACTTC.

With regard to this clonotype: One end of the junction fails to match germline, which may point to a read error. CDR3 residues: CASSHPGLAGVVGERFF. The CDR3 DNA reads TGCGCCAGCAGCCATCCGGGACTAGCGGGAGTGGTAGGGGAGCGGTTTTTT. This chain links TRBV4-3 with TRBJ2-2; 14 bases line up with TRBD2. Germline values: CDR1 LGHNA, CDR2 YSLEER. The CDR3 is made up of 17 amino acids.

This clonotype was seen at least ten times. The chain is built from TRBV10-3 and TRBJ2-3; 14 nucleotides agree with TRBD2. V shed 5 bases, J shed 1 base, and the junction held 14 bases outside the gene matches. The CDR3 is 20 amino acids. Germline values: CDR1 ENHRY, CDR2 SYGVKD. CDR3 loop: CAISSRTSGGPSLRTDTQYF. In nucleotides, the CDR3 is TGTGCCATCAGTTCACGGACTAGCGGGGGGCCCTCTCTCCGCACAGATACGCAGTATTTT.

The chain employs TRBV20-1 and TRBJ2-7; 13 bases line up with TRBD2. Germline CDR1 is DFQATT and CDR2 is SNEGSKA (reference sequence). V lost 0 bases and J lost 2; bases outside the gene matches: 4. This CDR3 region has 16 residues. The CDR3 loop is CSARDLTSGRTYEQYF. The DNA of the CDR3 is TGCAGTGCTAGAGATCTGACTAGCGGGAGGACCTACGAGCAGTACTTC.

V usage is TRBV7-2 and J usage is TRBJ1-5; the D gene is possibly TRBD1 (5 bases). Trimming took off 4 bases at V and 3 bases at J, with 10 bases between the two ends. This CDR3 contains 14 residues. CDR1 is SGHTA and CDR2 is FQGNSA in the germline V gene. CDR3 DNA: TGTGCCAGCAGCTCGGGACGGTACAATCAGCCCCAGCATTTT. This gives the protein CASSSGRYNQPQHF.

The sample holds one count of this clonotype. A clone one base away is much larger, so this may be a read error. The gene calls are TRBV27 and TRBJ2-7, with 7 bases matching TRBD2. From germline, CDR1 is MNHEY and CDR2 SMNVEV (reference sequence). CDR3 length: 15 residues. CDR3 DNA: TGTGCCAACAGTTTACGCGGCGGGAGCTCCTACGAGCAGTACTTC. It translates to CANSLRGGSSYEQYF.

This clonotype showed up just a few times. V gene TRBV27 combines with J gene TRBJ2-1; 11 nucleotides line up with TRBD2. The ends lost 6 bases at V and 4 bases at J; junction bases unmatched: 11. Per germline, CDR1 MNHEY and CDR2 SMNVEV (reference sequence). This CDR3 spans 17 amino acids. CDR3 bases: TGTGCCAGCAGCCGGGTATTAGGGACTAGCGGTTACAATGAGCAGTTCTTC. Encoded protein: CASSRVLGTSGYNEQFF.

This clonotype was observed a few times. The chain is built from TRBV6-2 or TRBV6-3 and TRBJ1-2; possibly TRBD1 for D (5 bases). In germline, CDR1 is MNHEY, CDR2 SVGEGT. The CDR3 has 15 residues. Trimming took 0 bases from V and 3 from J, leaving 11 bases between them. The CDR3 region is CASSYSGTVDYGYTF. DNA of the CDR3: TGTGCCAGCAGTTACTCCGGGACGGTAGACTATGGCTACACCTTC.

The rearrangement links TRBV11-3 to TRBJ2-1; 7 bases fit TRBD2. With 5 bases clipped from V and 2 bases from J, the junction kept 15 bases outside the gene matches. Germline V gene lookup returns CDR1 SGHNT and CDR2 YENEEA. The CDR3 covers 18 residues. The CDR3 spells CASSAEGWGRDTYNEQFF. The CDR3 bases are TGTGCCAGCAGCGCGGAGGGGTGGGGGAGGGATACCTACAATGAGCAGTTCTTC.

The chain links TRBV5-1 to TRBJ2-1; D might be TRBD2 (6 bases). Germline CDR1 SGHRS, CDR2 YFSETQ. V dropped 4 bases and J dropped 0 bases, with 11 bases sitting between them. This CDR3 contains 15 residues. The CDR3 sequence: CASSPGLHSYNEQFF. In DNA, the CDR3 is TGCGCCAGCAGCCCGGGACTCCACTCCTACAATGAGCAGTTCTTC.

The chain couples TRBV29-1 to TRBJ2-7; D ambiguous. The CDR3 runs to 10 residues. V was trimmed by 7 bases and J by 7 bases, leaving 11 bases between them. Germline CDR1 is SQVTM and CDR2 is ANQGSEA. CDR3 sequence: CSARTTEQYF. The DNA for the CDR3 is TGCAGCGCCCGGACGACGGAGCAGTACTTC.

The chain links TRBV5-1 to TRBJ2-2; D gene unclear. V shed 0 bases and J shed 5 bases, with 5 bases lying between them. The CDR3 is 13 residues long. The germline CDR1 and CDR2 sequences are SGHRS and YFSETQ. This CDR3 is CASSLEWTGELFF. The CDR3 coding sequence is TGCGCCAGCAGCTTGGAATGGACCGGGGAGCTGTTTTTT.

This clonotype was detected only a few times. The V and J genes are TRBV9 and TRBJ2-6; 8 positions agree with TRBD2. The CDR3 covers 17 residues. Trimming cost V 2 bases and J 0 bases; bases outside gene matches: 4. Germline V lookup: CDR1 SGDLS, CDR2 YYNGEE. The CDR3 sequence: CASSVAGGFSGANVLTF. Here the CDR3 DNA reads TGTGCCAGCAGCGTTGCGGGAGGATTCTCTGGGGCCAACGTCCTGACTTTC.

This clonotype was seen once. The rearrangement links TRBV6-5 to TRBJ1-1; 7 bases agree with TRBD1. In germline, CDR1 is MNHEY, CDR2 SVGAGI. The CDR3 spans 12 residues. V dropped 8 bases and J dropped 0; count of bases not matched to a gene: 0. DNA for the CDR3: TGTGCCAGCGGGACAGTGAACACTGAAGCTTTCTTT. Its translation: CASGTVNTEAFF.